The clone carrying this T cell receptor beta chain occurred a few times. The sample belongs to a study of blood T cell repertoires in COVID-19. Whole-study context: PBMCs, B-cell-depleted T cells, or T cells were the source of the cDNA or gDNA that made up the material.

Trimming shortened V by 0 bases and J by 2 bases, and 11 bases separated the two germline ends. The CDR3 sequence is 15 residues long. CDR1 is SGHRS, CDR2 YFSETQ, per germline. Original processing methods: Estimates of nucleated cell counts were drawn from the amplification of reference gene primers. Measured with immunoSEQ multiplex PCR; TCRdb has only the in-frame clones, and not every one. V and J calls and clone size are copied from that table; D and trimming were computed from the DNA. The top ten hold approximately 15% of the sample, which has about 180,000 clones, roughly 80% seen once. The chain couples TRBV5-1 to TRBJ2-5; the D gene is possibly TRBD2 (6 bases). The specimen was PBMCs or T cells enriched from blood (not recorded which). The sequence was collected from a woman between 45 and 65 years old who had recovered from COVID-19. Here the CDR3 reads CASSLERVGQETQYF. CDR3 nucleotide sequence: TGCGCCAGCAGCTTGGAGCGGGTAGGGCAAGAGACCCAGTACTTC.